The 12 T cell receptor beta chains listed next were all sequenced from one sample in a study of identical twins (dated by TCRdb to the mid-2010s). Libraries came from 5' RACE. Sequencer: Illumina HiSeq 2000. The public reads were reanalyzed by TCRdb: fastp trimming at Q25, MiXCR alignment, in-frame beta chains only. Merged by CDR3 protein, the rows form single entries marked with the most common genes and DNA. For this sample there are about 190,000 distinct CDR3 sequences; less than 20% appear just once. The leading ten clones occupy 35% to 45% of the sample. These data were likewise used in another study, on T cells expressing NK-cell markers.

Sample: CD8+ T cells sorted from blood. Receptors originate from a woman younger than 35 in good health.

This chain links TRBV25-1 with TRBJ2-1, with 8 bases identical to TRBD2. The germline V gene has CDR1 MGHDK and CDR2 SYGVNS. After removal of 7 bases from V and 3 bases from J, the junction contained 11 bases not matched to a gene. The CDR3 runs 16 residues. The CDR3 nucleotides read TGTGCCAGCATTGGTGATGGGCGGGAGGTCTACAATGAGCAGTTCTTC. The encoded protein is CASIGDGREVYNEQFF.

This clonotype was detected only a few times. The genes are TRBV27 and TRBJ2-5; no reliable D call. V shed 4 bases and J shed 2 bases, with 8 bases lying between them. The germline V gene has CDR1 MNHEY and CDR2 SMNVEV (reference sequence). The CDR3 consists of 13 residues. The DNA of the CDR3 is TGTGCCAGCAGTTCGACGGAACAAGAGACCCAGTACTTC. Translating gives CASSSTEQETQYF.

The V gene is TRBV20-1, the J gene TRBJ2-2, with 8 bases fitting TRBD2. J was trimmed by 6 bases and V by 3 bases; bases with no gene match: 12. Germline assignment: CDR1 DFQATT and CDR2 SNEGSKA (reference sequence). CDR3 size: 16 residues. The CDR3 DNA follows: TGCAGTGCTAGTTCGCCGGGACTAGTCTTGGCCGGGGAGCTGTTTTTT. Amino acids: CSASSPGLVLAGELFF.

This clonotype was counted only a few times. This chain joins TRBV4-1 and TRBJ2-7; D is undetermined. The CDR3 is 14 amino acids. With 4 bases removed from V and 0 bases from J, the gap between germline ends came to 10 bases. Germline loops: CDR1 MGHRA, CDR2 YSYEKL. CDR3 residues: CASSPGFVSYEQYF. The CDR3 DNA is TGCGCCAGCAGCCCGGGCTTTGTCTCCTACGAGCAGTACTTC.

Here the CDR3 reads CATSRDRVGYEQYF. The CDR3, as DNA: TGTGCCACCAGCAGAGACAGGGTCGGCTACGAGCAGTACTTC. This sequence joins TRBV15 and TRBJ2-7; TRBD1 might be the D (5 bases). Germline V lookup: CDR1 LNHNV, CDR2 YYDKDF (reference sequence). The CDR3 spans 14 residues. Trimming pared 0 bases from V and 3 bases from J, leaving 9 bases between.

The V call is TRBV25-1, the J call TRBJ2-1, with D possibly being TRBD2 (5 bases). CDR3 length equals 17 residues. Germline V gives CDR1 MGHDK, CDR2 SYGVNS. Trimming cost V 2 bases and J 5 bases, with 19 bases left between them. The CDR3 sequence is CASSEGLIATTDNEQFF. The CDR3 nucleotides read TGTGCCAGCAGTGAAGGTTTGATAGCGACAACGGACAATGAGCAGTTCTTC.

J is TRBJ2-2 and V is TRBV20-1; TRBD2 matches at 12 bases. V shed 0 bases and J 6 bases; nucleotides not matched to a gene: 5. There are 16 residues in the CDR3. Looked up from germline, CDR1 is DFQATT and CDR2 is SNEGSKA (reference sequence). The CDR3: CSARDRLAGVPGELFF. The CDR3 coding sequence is TGCAGTGCTAGAGATCGACTAGCGGGAGTCCCCGGGGAGCTGTTTTTT.

The CDR3 protein is CASSLGRGLYEQYF. In DNA form, the CDR3 reads TGTGCCAGCAGCTTAGGGCGGGGGTTGTACGAGCAGTACTTC. This chain connects TRBV11-2 to TRBJ2-7; 7 bases match TRBD2. V lost 1 base and J lost 4; bases outside the gene matches: 4. The CDR3 covers 14 residues. CDR1 and CDR2 from the germline V gene are SGHAT and FQNNGV.

The chain couples TRBV30 to TRBJ1-2, with D possibly TRBD1 on 5 matching bases. Germline loops: CDR1 GTSNPN, CDR2 SVGIG (reference sequence). The CDR3 runs 12 residues. V was clipped by 3 bases and J by 3 bases, with 8 bases between them. In DNA, the CDR3 is TGTGCCTGGAGCGACAGTTACTATGGCTACACCTTC. It encodes CAWSDSYYGYTF.

The chain carries TRBV5-1 and TRBJ2-7; 8 nucleotides agree with TRBD1. Germline assignment: CDR1 SGHRS and CDR2 YFSETQ. The CDR3 has 16 residues. V shed 4 bases, J shed 3 bases, and the junction held 12 bases outside the gene matches. DNA of the CDR3: TGCGCCAGCAGCATACTACCGGGACAGGATCTCTACGAGCAGTACTTC. Residues: CASSILPGQDLYEQYF. Based on the CDR3 plus reference TRBV5-1 and TRBJ2-7, the full variable domain is KAGVTQTPRYLIKTRGQQVTLSCSPISGHRSVSWYQQTPGQGLQFLFEYFSETQRNKGNFPGRFSGRQFSNSRSEMNVSTLELGDSALYLCASSILPGQDLYEQYFGPGTRLTVT.

The chain employs TRBV19 and TRBJ2-7; 10 positions match TRBD1. This CDR3 contains 14 residues. Germline CDR1 is LNHDA and CDR2 is SQIVND (reference sequence). V lost 6 bases and J lost 5; bases outside the gene matches: 7. In DNA, the CDR3 is TGTGCCAGTAGAATCGGGACAGGGGACCACGAGCAGTACTTC. Residues: CASRIGTGDHEQYF. The full variable domain, its missing parts supplied by reference TRBV19 and TRBJ2-7, is DGGITQSPKYLFRKEGQNVTLSCEQNLNHDAMYWYRQDPGQGLRLIYYSQIVNDFQKGDIAEGYSVSREKKESFPLTVTSAQKNPTAFYLCASRIGTGDHEQYFGPGTRLTVT.

The chain joins TRBV12-3 or TRBV12-4 to TRBJ2-1; D perhaps matches TRBD1 (5 bases). The CDR3 totals 14 residues. V dropped 5 bases and J dropped 4 bases, with 12 bases sitting between them. In DNA form, the CDR3 reads TGTGCCAGCAGTGGCGACAGTCTATACAATGAGCAGTTCTTC. This gives the protein CASSGDSLYNEQFF.